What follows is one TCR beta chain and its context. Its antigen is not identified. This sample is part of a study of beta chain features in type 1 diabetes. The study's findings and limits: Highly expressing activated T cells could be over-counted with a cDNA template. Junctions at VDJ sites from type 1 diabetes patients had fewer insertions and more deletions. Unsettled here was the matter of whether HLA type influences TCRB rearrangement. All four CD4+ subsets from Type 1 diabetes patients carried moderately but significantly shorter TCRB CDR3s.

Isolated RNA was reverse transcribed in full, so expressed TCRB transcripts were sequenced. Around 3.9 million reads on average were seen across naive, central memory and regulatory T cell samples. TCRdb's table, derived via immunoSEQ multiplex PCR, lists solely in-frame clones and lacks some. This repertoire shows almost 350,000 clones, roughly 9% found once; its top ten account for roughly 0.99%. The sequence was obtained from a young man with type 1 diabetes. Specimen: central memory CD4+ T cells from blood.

The CDR3 sequence: CSVRGGMKDTQYF. As DNA, the CDR3 is TGCAGCGTTCGGGGGGGCATGAAAGATACGCAGTATTTT. The gene calls are TRBV29-1 and TRBJ2-3, with 8 bases matching TRBD2. CDR3 length equals 13 residues. V lost 5 bases and J lost 5; bases outside the gene matches: 6. Looked up from germline, CDR1 is SQVTM and CDR2 is ANQGSEA.